This T cell receptor (beta chain) was profiled in a study of siplizumab effects on memory and regulatory T cells. General study points: A small minority of alloreactive clones were mapped to unstimulated subsets. Contribution to the alloresponse seemed major for naive T cells, which also seemed more diverse than memory cells.

Roughly 10^5 TCR templates per sample were sequenced. TCRdb keeps only in-frame clones here, not all; method: immunoSEQ multiplex PCR. The sample consists of approximately 100,000 clones, 90% to 95% of them appearing once. V was clipped by 1 base and J by 1 base, with 5 bases between them. The CDR3 runs to 14 residues. Germline CDR1 reads MNHNS; CDR2 reads SASEGT. This clone was picked up one time. What it binds is unknown. The chain links TRBV6-1 to TRBJ1-3, with D unresolved. The sequencing sample was made of non-Treg CD4+ T cells sorted from blood. The source is a human donor in good health. CDR3 sequence reads: CASSEGRSGNTIYF. The CDR3 DNA reads TGTGCCAGCAGTGAAGGCAGGTCTGGAAACACCATATATTTT.